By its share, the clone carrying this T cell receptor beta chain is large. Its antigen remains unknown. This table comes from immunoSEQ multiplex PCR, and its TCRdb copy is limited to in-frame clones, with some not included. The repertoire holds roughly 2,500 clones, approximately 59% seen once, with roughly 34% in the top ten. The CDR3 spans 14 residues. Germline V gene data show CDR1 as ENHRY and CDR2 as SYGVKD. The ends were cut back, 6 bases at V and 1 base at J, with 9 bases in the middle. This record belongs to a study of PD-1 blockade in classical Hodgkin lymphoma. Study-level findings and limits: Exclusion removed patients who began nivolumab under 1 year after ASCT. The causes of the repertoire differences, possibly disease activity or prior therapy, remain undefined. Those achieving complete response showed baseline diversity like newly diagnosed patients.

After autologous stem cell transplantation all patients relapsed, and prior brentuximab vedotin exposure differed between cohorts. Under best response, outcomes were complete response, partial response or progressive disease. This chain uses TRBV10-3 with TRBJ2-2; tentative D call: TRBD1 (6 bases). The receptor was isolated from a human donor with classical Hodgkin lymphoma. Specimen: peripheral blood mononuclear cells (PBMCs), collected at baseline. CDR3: CAIRGGWNTGELFF. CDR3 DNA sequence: TGTGCCATCAGAGGGGGATGGAACACCGGGGAGCTGTTTTTT.